This entry lists 32 T cell receptor beta chains sequenced from one sample in a study of shared clonotypes between healthy human individuals. TCRdb's table, derived via immunoSEQ multiplex PCR, lists solely in-frame clones and lacks some. In the table there are about 2 million clones, 95% of which are singletons. Sequenced input: naive CD4+ T cells sorted from blood. Documented subset: CD45RA+ positively selected. These receptors were obtained from a man aged 18 to 30 in good health.

V usage is TRBV9 and J usage is TRBJ1-1; D gene unclear. This CDR3 has 12 residues. The germline V gene has CDR1 SGDLS and CDR2 YYNGEE. The V and J ends lost 3 bases and 4 bases respectively, with 7 bases between them. CDR3: CASSGAGTEAFF. The CDR3 DNA reads as TGTGCCAGCAGCGGAGCAGGCACTGAAGCTTTCTTT.

The DNA for the CDR3 is TGTGCCAGCAGCTTCTTGGGTCGCGGCGGCTATAATTCACCCCTCCACTTT. Protein product: CASSFLGRGGYNSPLHF. The chain combines TRBV5-6 with TRBJ1-6; no reliable D call. The CDR3 is made up of 17 amino acids. Trimming cost V 2 bases and J 3 bases, with 15 bases left between them. Germline CDR1 SGHDT, CDR2 YYEEEE.

As for this clone: Other DNA sequences from this sample encode an identical CDR3 as well. J is TRBJ1-5 and V is TRBV9, with 11 bases lining up with TRBD1. V shed 2 bases and J 5 bases; nucleotides not matched to a gene: 3. Germline V lookup: CDR1 SGDLS, CDR2 YYNGEE. CDR3 length equals 15 residues. The CDR3 loop is CASSVGQGVDQPQHF. The CDR3 region has the DNA TGTGCCAGCAGCGTGGGACAGGGGGTCGATCAGCCCCAGCATTTT. Filled out from reference TRBV9 and TRBJ1-5, the complete variable domain reads DSGVTQTPKHLITATGQRVTLRCSPRSGDLSVYWYQQSLDQGLQFLIQYYNGEERAKGNILERFSAQQFPDLHSELNLSSLELGDSALYFCASSVGQGVDQPQHFGDGTRLSIL.

About this clone: With a much larger clone just one base away, this may be a read error. This same CDR3 is encoded by further DNA sequences in the sample. The chain combines TRBV29-1 with TRBJ1-1, with 7 bases fitting TRBD1. Germline V gene lookup returns CDR1 SQVTM and CDR2 ANQGSEA. CDR3 length: 13 residues. CDR3 nucleotide sequence: TGCAGCGCCGACAGGGTTATGGCCACTGAGGCTTTCTTT. Translating it yields CSADRVMATEAFF.

V and J are TRBV30 and TRBJ2-1, with 13 bases fitting TRBD2. V dropped 3 bases and J dropped 9; count of bases not matched to a gene: 8. CDR3 length: 15 residues. Germline lookup yields CDR1 GTSNPN and CDR2 SVGIG (reference sequence). CDR3 loop: CAWRLTSGRAGEQFF. The CDR3 nucleotides read TGTGCCTGGAGGCTAACTAGCGGGAGGGCTGGTGAGCAGTTCTTC.

The chain joins TRBV5-1 to TRBJ1-6; D is ambiguous. V was pared by 0 bases and J by 2 bases, with 9 bases between. CDR1 and CDR2 from the germline V gene are SGHRS and YFSETQ. CDR3 size: 16 residues. CDR3 loop: CASSLAPVAYNSPLHF. The CDR3 DNA reads as TGCGCCAGCAGCTTGGCGCCAGTCGCCTATAATTCACCCCTCCACTTT.

The V call is TRBV4-3, the J call TRBJ1-6; D unresolved. V lost 0 bases, J lost 6 bases, and 15 bases lay in between. There are 17 residues in the CDR3. CDR1 is LGHNA and CDR2 is YSLEER in the germline V gene. Here the CDR3 reads CASSQDLGSAGNSPLHF. The CDR3 DNA is TGCGCCAGCAGCCAAGATTTGGGGTCCGCAGGTAATTCACCCCTCCACTTT.

The chain links TRBV28 to TRBJ2-7; tentatively, D is TRBD2 (8 bases). V lost 5 bases and J 2 bases, leaving 19 bases between the germline ends. Germline V CDR1 and CDR2: MDHEN, SYDVKM. The CDR3 totals 16 residues. CDR3 bases: TGTGCCAGCAGTACATCCGGGAGGGGGCAAACCTACGAGCAGTACTTC. As protein: CASSTSGRGQTYEQYF.

The chain uses TRBV6-1 and TRBJ2-7, with D perhaps TRBD1 (6 bases). Trimming removed 8 bases at V and 1 base at J, with 18 bases between. Germline V gives CDR1 MNHNS, CDR2 SASEGT. The CDR3 covers 15 residues. CDR3 protein: CASDRSHRESYEQYF. CDR3 DNA sequence: TGTGCCAGCGACAGATCCCACAGGGAGTCCTACGAGCAGTACTTC.

This rearrangement joins TRBV6-4 to TRBJ2-1; D unresolved. This CDR3 has 14 amino acids. Germline V gives CDR1 MRHNA, CDR2 SNTAGT. V gave up 3 bases and J gave up 7 bases, with 13 bases separating them. The CDR3 loop reads CASSERGKWNEQFF. CDR3 bases: TGTGCCAGCAGTGAACGAGGCAAGTGGAATGAGCAGTTCTTC.

CDR3 sequence: CASSVGQDYSNQPQHF. The CDR3, as DNA: TGTGCCAGTAGTGTCGGACAGGATTATAGCAATCAGCCCCAGCATTTT. The chain links TRBV19 to TRBJ1-5; 7 bases match TRBD1. The CDR3 sequence is 16 residues long. Germline loops: CDR1 LNHDA, CDR2 SQIVND (reference sequence). V lost 5 bases, J lost 0 bases, and 7 bases stayed unmatched.

This clone was counted a few times. The chain couples TRBV6-1 to TRBJ1-5; D remains unclear. The CDR3 runs 14 residues. The V gene's germline CDR1 is MNHNS and CDR2 SASEGT. Deletions cut 3 bases from V and 5 bases from J, with 11 bases between. CDR3 nucleotide sequence: TGTGCCAGCAGTGATTTCCAGAGCCATCAGCCCCAGCATTTT. Translation gives CASSDFQSHQPQHF.

Points on this clone: Other nucleotide sequences in the sample specify the same CDR3. The chain is built from TRBV10-3 and TRBJ2-3, with 9 bases fitting TRBD2. V trimming: 0 bases; J trimming: 1 base; junction bases outside the gene matches: 2. This CDR3 is 16 amino acids long. CDR1 is ENHRY, CDR2 SYGVKD, per germline. The CDR3 nucleotides read TGTGCCATCAGTGAGTCTGCGGGAGGGCGCACAGATACGCAGTATTTT. Amino acids: CAISESAGGRTDTQYF.

This sequence joins TRBV5-4 and TRBJ2-7; D possibly corresponds to TRBD2 (5 bases). Trimming pared 1 base from V and 3 bases from J, leaving 11 bases between. In germline, CDR1 is SGHNT, CDR2 YYREEE (reference sequence). The CDR3 consists of 14 residues. The CDR3 DNA sequence: TGTGCCAGCAGCTTGAAAGCGGAGCACTACGAGCAGTACTTC. Its protein product is CASSLKAEHYEQYF.

The chain is built from TRBV23-1 and TRBJ2-7; D may correspond to TRBD1 or TRBD2 (5 bases each). TRBV23-1 is sorted into the ORF group, with uncertain function. The CDR3 is 16 residues long. V lost 3 bases and J 5 bases, leaving 20 bases between the germline ends. The CDR3 bases are TGCGCCAGCAGTCACTTGAGGGGAAAAGGTGCTGACGAGCAGTACTTC. It translates to CASSHLRGKGADEQYF.

This sequence joins TRBV5-1 and TRBJ1-2, with unresolved D. This CDR3 comprises 12 residues. Deletions cut 4 bases from V and 0 bases from J, with 4 bases between. Germline V gene data show CDR1 as SGHRS and CDR2 as YFSETQ. The CDR3 bases are TGCGCCAGCAGCCCACCTAACTATGGCTACACCTTC. It yields the protein CASSPPNYGYTF.

The rearrangement links TRBV19 to TRBJ1-6; D remains ambiguous. The CDR3 spans 15 residues. Per the germline V gene, CDR1 is LNHDA and CDR2 is SQIVND (reference sequence). Trimming cost V 3 bases and J 9 bases, with 15 bases left between them. CDR3 amino acids: CASSMGQASSSPLHF. CDR3 coding DNA: TGTGCCAGTAGTATGGGCCAGGCTAGTAGTTCACCCCTCCACTTT.

The table lists this clone with a few counts. The sample holds other DNA sequences that translate to the same CDR3. The chain has TRBV5-1 and TRBJ2-5, with no clear D. V was cut by 2 bases and J by 4 bases, with 3 bases left in between. This CDR3 spans 11 amino acids. CDR1 and CDR2 from the germline V gene are SGHRS and YFSETQ. The CDR3 DNA is TGCGCCAGCAGCTTTGGAGAGACCCAGTACTTC. It is translated as CASSFGETQYF. The entire variable domain, with the rest obtained from reference TRBV5-1 and TRBJ2-5, is as follows: KAGVTQTPRYLIKTRGQQVTLSCSPISGHRSVSWYQQTPGQGLQFLFEYFSETQRNKGNFPGRFSGRQFSNSRSEMNVSTLELGDSALYLCASSFGETQYFGPGTRLLVL.

The gene calls are TRBV21-1 and TRBJ1-5. TRBV21-1 is a documented pseudogene. CDR3 size: 14 residues. This CDR3 is CASSRVNRNQPQHF. CDR3 nucleotide sequence: TGTGCCAGCAGCAGGGTGAATCGCAATCAGCCCCAGCATTTT.

The V gene is TRBV27, the J gene TRBJ2-1, with a weak D call TRBD2 (6 bases). Germline V gives CDR1 MNHEY, CDR2 SMNVEV (reference sequence). The CDR3 spans 15 residues. The ends were cut back, 5 bases at V and 5 bases at J, with 16 bases in the middle. CDR3 sequence: CASSPGTGGDNEQFF. CDR3 in DNA: TGTGCCAGCAGTCCGGGGACTGGTGGGGACAATGAGCAGTTCTTC.

The chain uses TRBV7-3 and TRBJ1-6; perhaps TRBD1 as D (5 bases). Deletions cut 5 bases from V and 17 bases from J, with 19 bases between. Germline CDR1 SGHTA, CDR2 FQGTGA. The CDR3 loop spans 13 amino acids. The CDR3 region has the DNA TGTGCCAGCAGCCGGACTCCAGGGAGTCAAGTCCACTTT. Amino acid sequence: CASSRTPGSQVHF. Variable domain in full (rest from reference TRBV7-3 and TRBJ1-6): GAGVSQTPSNKVTEKGKYVELRCDPISGHTALYWYRQSLGQGPEFLIYFQGTGAADDSGLPNDRFFAVRPEGSVSTLKIQRTERGDSAVYLCASSRTPGSQVHFGNGTRLTVT.

The chain recombines TRBV2 with TRBJ1-1; no clear D gene. This CDR3 is built from 14 residues. The germline V gene has CDR1 SNHLY and CDR2 FYNNEI. The V gene lost 7 bases and the J gene lost 4 bases, with 16 bases spanning the gap. CDR3 coding DNA: TGTGCCAGCAAAAGTGAGGGTATCGGCACTGAAGCTTTCTTT. Protein: CASKSEGIGTEAFF.

The rearrangement uses TRBV7-2 and TRBJ1-1, with 8 bases lining up with TRBD1. The V gene's germline CDR1 is SGHTA and CDR2 FQGNSA. The V segment lost 5 bases and the J segment 7 bases; nucleotides outside the gene matches: 18. The CDR3 is 17 amino acids. CDR3 nucleotide sequence: TGTGCCAGCAGCAACTCACTTCAGGGGGCGCTAGGTGATGAAGCTTTCTTT. Protein product: CASSNSLQGALGDEAFF.

V gene TRBV28 combines with J gene TRBJ2-3; 12 nucleotides match TRBD2. After removal of 3 bases from V and 4 bases from J, the junction contained 14 bases not matched to a gene. The germline V gene encodes CDR1 MDHEN and CDR2 SYDVKM. The CDR3 covers 19 residues. This CDR3 is CASSFVPLASGRVADTQYF. CDR3 nucleotide sequence: TGTGCCAGCAGTTTCGTTCCCCTCGCTAGCGGGAGGGTCGCAGATACGCAGTATTTT.

A note on this clone: The same CDR3 can be traced to other DNA sequences in this sample. The rearrangement uses TRBV11-2 and TRBJ2-7; 9 bases match TRBD2. V was pared by 5 bases and J by 4 bases, with 9 bases of the junction left unmatched. Germline V gene lookup returns CDR1 SGHAT and CDR2 FQNNGV. CDR3 length equals 15 residues. The CDR3 sequence: CASSLGLAGIYEQYF. CDR3 DNA sequence: TGTGCCAGCAGCCTCGGCCTAGCGGGGATATACGAGCAGTACTTC.

The rearrangement uses TRBV27 and TRBJ2-1; possible D gene TRBD2, 5 bases. Trimming stripped 6 bases from V and 2 bases from J, with 11 bases between. The CDR3 spans 14 residues. Germline CDR1 and CDR2: MNHEY and SMNVEV (reference sequence). The CDR3 DNA is TGTGCCAGCAGGGACGGGGTTGCCTACAATGAGCAGTTCTTC. It translates to CASRDGVAYNEQFF.

The chain is built from TRBV12-2 and TRBJ2-1. TRBV12-2 is a documented pseudogene. The CDR3 is 16 residues long. CDR3 sequence (DNA): TGTGCAAGTCGCCTCTTTCCGGGGGACACCAACAATGAGCAGTTCTTC. Its protein product is CASRLFPGDTNNEQFF.

The chain couples TRBV5-1 to TRBJ2-1; 9 bases line up with TRBD1. The CDR3 contains 14 residues. V lost 2 bases to trimming and J lost 8 bases; unmatched junction nucleotides: 5. Germline CDR1 is SGHRS and CDR2 is YFSETQ. The CDR3 DNA reads as TGCGCCAGCAGCTTCGGAGGGACAGGGCATGAGCAGTTCTTC. Its protein product is CASSFGGTGHEQFF.

The V call is TRBV6-1, the J call TRBJ2-7; 16 nucleotides match TRBD2. With V trimmed by 4 bases and J by 7 bases, 4 bases remained unmatched. The length of the CDR3 is 15 residues. CDR1 is MNHNS, CDR2 SASEGT, per germline. The DNA for the CDR3 is TGTGCCAGCAGTGGGGGACTAGCGGGAGGGAGGGAGCAGTACTTC. Encoded protein: CASSGGLAGGREQYF.

The rearrangement links TRBV7-9 to TRBJ1-2, with D unresolved. The CDR3 loop spans 13 amino acids. CDR1 and CDR2 (germline): SEHNR, FQNEAQ (reference sequence). With 2 bases removed from V and 4 bases from J, the gap between germline ends came to 8 bases. The chain's CDR3 is CASSLPGSYGYTF. The CDR3 nucleotides are TGTGCCAGCAGCTTACCCGGGAGCTATGGCTACACCTTC.

This chain connects TRBV7-9 to TRBJ2-2; perhaps TRBD2 as D (5 bases). The CDR3 has 14 residues. Trimming left V 5 bases short and J 7 bases short, with 14 bases between. Germline lookup yields CDR1 SEHNR and CDR2 FQNEAQ (reference sequence). The CDR3 here is CASSLTGDSGELFF. The CDR3 DNA reads TGTGCCAGCAGCCTCACCGGGGATAGCGGGGAGCTGTTTTTT.

V is TRBV5-1 and J is TRBJ2-1; 7 bases are shared with TRBD1. J gave up 4 bases and V 3 bases, and 7 bases lay outside the gene matches. CDR1 and CDR2 (germline): SGHRS, YFSETQ. There are 15 residues in the CDR3. CDR3: CASSSPQGVYNEQFF. The CDR3 DNA sequence: TGCGCCAGCAGCTCCCCCCAGGGGGTTTACAATGAGCAGTTCTTC.